The rows below give T cell receptor beta chains drawn from one sample of a study of cytomegalovirus exposure and HLA in healthy donors. Sequencing was performed with immunoSEQ multiplex PCR; in TCRdb, only in-frame clones are kept and a portion is missing. The table shows about 130,000 clones, with 65% to 75% occurring only once. Material: PBMCs. The source is a woman aged 45-59 years in good health and CMV-seropositive. The CDR3 runs from the conserved cysteine through the conserved F or W. D genes are given only for firm matches. Clone size, where shown, is once, few, many, or a class for clones that have expanded.

>TRBV11-3|TRBJ2-3|NA|NA
CASSAQGDADTQYF
TGTGCCAGCAGCGCACAGGGAGACGCAGATACGCAGTATTTT
>TRBV6-1|TRBJ2-7|NA|NA
CASSEDRWAEQYF
TGTGCCAGCAGTGAGGATAGGTGGGCCGAGCAGTACTTC
>TRBV9|TRBJ2-1|NA|NA
CASSALVSSSEQFF
TGTGCCAGCAGCGCCCTGGTCAGTTCTAGTGAGCAGTTCTTC
>TRBV7-2|TRBJ2-5|NA|TRBD1
CASSDGTGQETQYF
TGTGCCAGCAGCGACGGGACAGGCCAAGAGACCCAGTACTTC
>TRBV9|TRBJ2-1|NA|TRBD2
CASSAMGLAGSNEQFF
TGTGCCAGCAGCGCGATGGGACTAGCTGGGTCCAATGAGCAGTTCTTC
>TRBV6-1|TRBJ2-7|NA|NA
CASGWRSYEQYF
TGTGCCAGCGGTTGGAGATCCTACGAGCAGTACTTC
>TRBV6-5|TRBJ1-2|NA|NA
CASIRGGPRDYGYTF
TGTGCCAGCATTAGGGGGGGGCCTCGGGACTATGGCTACACCTTC
>TRBV11-1|TRBJ2-5|NA|NA
CASSLSGFQETQYF
TGTGCCAGCAGCTTATCGGGGTTCCAAGAGACCCAGTACTTC
>TRBV2|TRBJ1-6|once|NA
CASRHNNSPLHF
TGTGCCAGCAGACATAATAATTCACCCCTCCACTTT
>TRBV9|TRBJ1-6|NA|NA
CASSVAGRGNSPLHF
TGTGCCAGCAGCGTAGCGGGCAGGGGTAATTCACCCCTCCACTTT
>TRBV4-3|TRBJ2-5|few|TRBD1
CASSQLIGTGGEETQYF
TGCGCCAGCAGCCAACTTATAGGGACAGGGGGCGAAGAGACCCAGTACTTC
>TRBV30|TRBJ2-7|NA|NA
CAWARGFGGEQYF
TGTGCCTGGGCCAGGGGTTTTGGGGGCGAGCAGTACTTC
>TRBV5-6|TRBJ2-2|NA|NA
CASSLTRRYRELFF
TGTGCCAGCAGCTTAACAAGGCGGTACAGGGAGCTGTTTTTT
>TRBV13|TRBJ1-6|NA|NA
CTSSLQEGQNSPLHF
TGTACCAGCAGCTTACAGGAGGGCCAAAATTCACCCCTCCACTTT
>TRBV4-3|TRBJ2-5|NA|NA
CASSQGGETQYF
TGCGCCAGCAGCCAAGGGGGCGAGACCCAGTACTTC
>TRBV7-2|TRBJ1-4|NA|TRBD1
CASRPGQGADEKLFF
TGTGCCAGCAGGCCGGGACAGGGGGCTGATGAAAAACTGTTTTTT
>TRBV2|TRBJ1-3|NA|NA
CASNSDLSSGNTIYF
TGTGCCAGCAACTCGGACTTAAGCTCTGGAAACACCATATATTTT
>TRBV6-1|TRBJ1-1|NA|TRBD1
CASRRTGTEAFF
TGTGCCAGCAGAAGGACAGGGACTGAAGCTTTCTTT
>TRBV10-3|TRBJ2-1|few|TRBD1
CAIRYDRGGEQFF
TGTGCCATCAGATACGACAGGGGAGGTGAGCAGTTCTTC
>TRBV7-2|TRBJ1-1|few|NA
CASSTGSGGAFF
TGTGCCAGCAGTACCGGGTCCGGGGGGGCTTTCTTT
>TRBV18|TRBJ1-4|NA|NA
CASRTKPNEKLFF
TGTGCCAGCCGAACCAAGCCAAATGAAAAACTGTTTTTT
>TRBV2|TRBJ2-7|NA|TRBD1
CASVTAQGAYEQYF
TGTGCCAGCGTTACGGCGCAGGGGGCCTACGAGCAGTACTTC
>TRBV5-5|TRBJ1-2|NA|TRBD1
CASSYTGVGQGYTF
TGTGCCAGCAGCTATACAGGGGTAGGTCAAGGCTACACCTTC
>TRBV11-2|TRBJ1-4|NA|TRBD1
CASSLTGALVGTNEKLFF
TGTGCCAGCAGTCTAACAGGGGCTCTTGTAGGGACTAATGAAAAACTGTTTTTT
>TRBV30|TRBJ1-6|few|TRBD1
CAGRDRGRYSPLHF
TGTGCCGGCCGGGACAGGGGGCGGTATTCACCCCTCCACTTT
>TRBV7-9|TRBJ1-2|NA|TRBD1
CASSPGQSFGGYTF
TGTGCCAGCAGCCCGGGACAGTCCTTCGGTGGCTACACCTTC
>TRBV5-1|TRBJ2-5|NA|TRBD2
CASSNIPSRGEETQYF
TGCGCCAGCAGTAACATCCCCTCGCGGGGGGAAGAGACCCAGTACTTC
>TRBV7-9|TRBJ2-5|NA|NA
CASSPGGAVQETQYF
TGTGCCAGCAGCCCAGGAGGAGCGGTCCAAGAGACCCAGTACTTC
>TRBV5-1|TRBJ2-1|once|NA
CASSSGGSSYNEQFF
TGCGCCAGCAGTTCCGGAGGGAGCTCCTACAATGAGCAGTTCTTC
>TRBV5-5|TRBJ1-6|NA|NA
CASSLGQPNSPLHF
TGTGCCAGCAGCTTGGGACAGCCTAATTCACCCCTCCACTTT
>TRBV27|TRBJ2-2|once|TRBD1
CASRRQGSTGELFF
TGTGCCAGCAGGCGACAGGGGTCGACCGGGGAGCTGTTTTTT
>TRBV6-1|TRBJ1-2|NA|NA
CASSEIRREASYTF
TGTGCCAGCAGTGAAATCCGCAGGGAAGCAAGCTACACCTTC
>TRBV30|TRBJ1-2|NA|NA
CAWSPGVNYGYTF
TGTGCCTGGTCTCCAGGGGTTAACTATGGCTACACCTTC
>TRBV7-9|TRBJ1-6|NA|NA
CASSLDGSGSPLHF
TGTGCCAGCAGCTTAGACGGGTCGGGATCACCCCTCCACTTT
>TRBV2|TRBJ1-5|NA|NA
CASGPQGSGQPQHF
TGTGCCAGCGGCCCTCAGGGGTCGGGGCAGCCCCAGCATTTT
>TRBV7-2|TRBJ2-5|NA|TRBD2
CASSFGTRGPLETQYF
TGTGCCAGCAGTTTCGGGACTAGGGGACCCCTAGAGACCCAGTACTTC
>TRBV5-4|TRBJ1-4|few|NA
CASSRVDEKLFF
TGTGCCAGCAGCCGGGTGGATGAAAAACTGTTTTTT
>TRBV10-2|TRBJ1-5|NA|NA
CASSDWFNQPQHF
TGCGCCAGCAGCGACTGGTTCAATCAGCCCCAGCATTTT
>TRBV5-5|TRBJ2-3|NA|NA
CASRLLDTQYF
TGTGCCAGCAGACTTTTAGATACGCAGTATTTT
>TRBV30|TRBJ1-3|NA|NA
CAWSLPLGLGPGNTIYF
TGTGCCTGGAGTTTACCTCTTGGTTTGGGGCCTGGAAACACCATATATTTT
>TRBV9|TRBJ2-2|few|TRBD1
CASSVALSLDRGQTGELFF
TGTGCCAGCAGCGTAGCTTTGTCCCTGGACAGGGGGCAAACCGGGGAGCTGTTTTTT
>TRBV15|TRBJ1-6|NA|NA
CATSRDRSPLHF
TGTGCCACCAGCAGAGATAGATCACCCCTCCACTTT
>TRBV5-5|TRBJ1-5|few|NA
CASSPLVDQPQHF
TGTGCCAGCAGCCCTCTAGTCGATCAGCCCCAGCATTTT
>TRBV6-1|TRBJ1-1|NA|NA
CASRATGSWAEAFF
TGTGCCAGCAGAGCGACAGGTAGCTGGGCTGAAGCTTTCTTT
>TRBV19|TRBJ1-5|NA|TRBD1
CASMSQGDNQPQHF
TGTGCCAGTATGAGCCAGGGGGATAATCAGCCCCAGCATTTT
>TRBV7-2|TRBJ2-2|NA|NA
CASTWGPNTGELFF
TGTGCCAGCACTTGGGGGCCGAACACCGGGGAGCTGTTTTTT
>TRBV6-1|TRBJ1-1|NA|NA
CASRPGTENTEAFF
TGTGCCAGCAGGCCCGGGACTGAGAACACTGAAGCTTTCTTT
>TRBV6-1|TRBJ2-7|NA|TRBD1
CASSATGGFIEQYF
TGTGCCAGCAGTGCGACAGGGGGCTTCATCGAGCAGTACTTC
>TRBV4-3|TRBJ2-7|NA|NA
CASSQELSYEQYF
TGCGCCAGCAGCCAAGAGCTTAGTTACGAGCAGTACTTC
>TRBV7-2|TRBJ2-5|NA|NA
CASSLLGRLEETQYF
TGTGCCAGCAGCTTGCTGGGGCGCTTGGAAGAGACCCAGTACTTC
>TRBV28|TRBJ1-6|NA|NA
CASRSQDVTLHF
TGTGCCAGCAGGTCACAGGATGTGACCCTCCACTTT
>TRBV4-2|TRBJ2-1|NA|TRBD2
CASSRERGYNEQFF
TGTGCCAGCAGCCGAGAGCGGGGGTACAATGAGCAGTTCTTC
>TRBV4-1|TRBJ2-7|NA|NA
CASSPETNYEQYF
TGCGCCAGCAGCCCCGAGACTAACTACGAGCAGTACTTC
>TRBV11-1|TRBJ2-7|NA|NA
CASSRRGNYYEQYF
TGTGCCAGCAGCCGGAGGGGAAATTACTACGAGCAGTACTTC
>TRBV5-8|TRBJ1-5|NA|NA
CAMGRRADDQPQHF
TGTGCCATGGGCCGGAGGGCAGATGATCAGCCCCAGCATTTT
>TRBV6-1|TRBJ1-5|NA|NA
CASSTVAGFNQPQHF
TGTGCCAGCAGTACTGTGGCAGGGTTCAATCAGCCCCAGCATTTT
>TRBV7-9|TRBJ2-2|NA|TRBD2
CASSLAAGGATGELFF
TGTGCCAGCAGCTTAGCAGCGGGGGGAGCCACCGGGGAGCTGTTTTTT